The rows below give T cell receptor beta chains drawn from one sample of a study of blood T cell repertoires in COVID-19. The data were produced by immunoSEQ multiplex PCR, yet TCRdb's version contains in-frame clones alone and is incomplete. Of approximately 90,000 clones listed, about 85% are singletons. Sequences were obtained from peripheral blood. The origin of the receptors is a human donor in a cohort sampled during active COVID-19. Each CDR3 is given with its conserved first and last residue. The D gene is left open where the match is weak. Not all rows give a size; the values are once, few, many and, for expanded clones, a class.

D gene: .
J gene: TRBJ2-7
clone size: once
V gene: TRBV11-3
CDR3 protein: CASSLDSEQYF
CDR3 DNA: TGTGCCAGCAGCTTAGACTCCGAGCAGTACTTC

D gene: TRBD2
J gene: TRBJ2-3
clone size: .
V gene: TRBV5-8
CDR3 protein: CASSLGLAGYTDTQYF
CDR3 DNA: TGTGCCAGCAGCTTGGGACTAGCGGGGTACACAGATACGCAGTATTTT

D gene: TRBD1
J gene: TRBJ2-7
clone size: .
V gene: TRBV12-3/TRBV12-4
CDR3 protein: CASRDRGREQYF
CDR3 DNA: TGTGCCAGCAGGGACAGGGGGCGGGAGCAGTACTTC

D gene: TRBD1
J gene: TRBJ1-4
clone size: .
V gene: TRBV9
CDR3 protein: CASSVAGTGAVEKLFF
CDR3 DNA: TGTGCCAGCAGCGTAGCAGGGACAGGGGCAGTTGAAAAACTGTTTTTT

D gene: TRBD2
J gene: TRBJ2-7
clone size: .
V gene: TRBV5-5
CDR3 protein: CASSSLAGPYYEQYF
CDR3 DNA: TGTGCCAGCAGTTCGTTAGCGGGGCCTTACTACGAGCAGTACTTC

D gene: TRBD2
J gene: TRBJ2-7
clone size: .
V gene: TRBV18
CDR3 protein: CASSPGGSGLAVYEQYF
CDR3 DNA: TGTGCCAGCTCACCAGGAGGGTCCGGGCTAGCGGTCTACGAGCAGTACTTC

D gene: .
J gene: TRBJ2-5
clone size: .
V gene: TRBV11-2
CDR3 protein: CASSLSTEETQYF
CDR3 DNA: TGTGCCAGCAGCTTATCTACAGAAGAGACCCAGTACTTC

D gene: TRBD2
J gene: TRBJ2-1
clone size: .
V gene: TRBV7-9
CDR3 protein: CASSTFPGVAGVYNEQFF
CDR3 DNA: TGTGCCAGCAGCACCTTCCCGGGGGTAGCGGGGGTTTACAATGAGCAGTTCTTC

D gene: TRBD2
J gene: TRBJ2-4
clone size: .
V gene: TRBV6-8
CDR3 protein: CASNRLAGGPSKNIQYF
CDR3 DNA: TGTGCCAGCAATAGACTAGCGGGGGGGCCTTCCAAAAACATTCAGTACTTC

D gene: .
J gene: TRBJ2-2
clone size: .
V gene: TRBV4-1
CDR3 protein: CASSQDRTGELFF
CDR3 DNA: TGCGCCAGCAGCCAAGATCGCACCGGGGAGCTGTTTTTT

D gene: .
J gene: TRBJ1-2
clone size: .
V gene: TRBV29-1
CDR3 protein: CSVGRQDGYTF
CDR3 DNA: TGCAGCGTTGGCCGGCAGGATGGCTACACCTTC

D gene: TRBD2
J gene: TRBJ2-5
clone size: .
V gene: TRBV19
CDR3 protein: CASSKSSGQETQYF
CDR3 DNA: TGTGCCAGTAGTAAGTCTAGCGGCCAAGAGACCCAGTACTTC

D gene: .
J gene: TRBJ2-7
clone size: .
V gene: TRBV7-6
CDR3 protein: CASSLRSGLFQAYEQYF
CDR3 DNA: TGTGCCAGCAGCTTAAGGAGCGGGCTCTTCCAGGCTTACGAGCAGTACTTC

D gene: TRBD2
J gene: TRBJ2-1
clone size: .
V gene: TRBV3-1/TRBV3-2
CDR3 protein: CASSRTSIWPEQFF
CDR3 DNA: TGTGCCAGCAGCCGGACTAGCATTTGGCCTGAGCAGTTCTTC

D gene: TRBD1
J gene: TRBJ1-4
clone size: once
V gene: TRBV9
CDR3 protein: CASSGRRTGGLEKLFF
CDR3 DNA: TGTGCCAGCAGCGGTCGAAGAACAGGGGGCCTTGAAAAACTGTTTTTT

D gene: .
J gene: TRBJ1-1
clone size: few
V gene: TRBV11-2
CDR3 protein: CASTIMGLVTEAFF
CDR3 DNA: TGTGCCAGCACCATTATGGGGCTGGTCACTGAAGCTTTCTTT

D gene: .
J gene: TRBJ1-1
clone size: few
V gene: TRBV29-1
CDR3 protein: CSVGGGNTEAFF
CDR3 DNA: TGCAGCGTCGGCGGCGGGAACACTGAAGCTTTCTTT

D gene: TRBD2
J gene: TRBJ2-1
clone size: .
V gene: TRBV2
CDR3 protein: CASQTSGSSYNEQFF
CDR3 DNA: TGTGCCAGTCAGACTAGCGGGAGCTCCTACAATGAGCAGTTCTTC

D gene: TRBD1
J gene: TRBJ1-5
clone size: many
V gene: TRBV3-1/TRBV3-2
CDR3 protein: CASSRDRVQPQHF
CDR3 DNA: TGTGCCAGCAGCCGGGACAGGGTTCAGCCCCAGCATTTT

D gene: TRBD2
J gene: TRBJ2-1
clone size: .
V gene: TRBV4-2
CDR3 protein: CASSLRAGAINEQFF
CDR3 DNA: TGTGCCAGCAGCCTTAGAGCGGGAGCGATCAATGAGCAGTTCTTC

D gene: .
J gene: TRBJ2-7
clone size: .
V gene: TRBV6-1
CDR3 protein: CASSEAPGTEQYF
CDR3 DNA: TGTGCCAGCAGTGAAGCGCCGGGAACCGAGCAGTACTTC

D gene: TRBD2
J gene: TRBJ2-1
clone size: .
V gene: TRBV30
CDR3 protein: CAWSNGGGGNEQFF
CDR3 DNA: TGTGCCTGGAGTAACGGCGGGGGAGGGAATGAGCAGTTCTTC

D gene: TRBD1
J gene: TRBJ1-6
clone size: .
V gene: TRBV16
CDR3 protein: CASSQAGQGNNSPLHF
CDR3 DNA: TGTGCCAGCAGCCAGGCCGGACAGGGGAACAATTCACCCCTCCACTTT

D gene: .
J gene: TRBJ2-5
clone size: .
V gene: TRBV7-8
CDR3 protein: CASSLKSSGTQYF
CDR3 DNA: TGTGCCAGCAGCTTGAAGAGCTCGGGGACCCAGTACTTC

D gene: .
J gene: TRBJ2-2
clone size: .
V gene: TRBV5-4
CDR3 protein: CASTDTGELFF
CDR3 DNA: TGTGCCAGCACAGATACCGGGGAGCTGTTTTTT

D gene: TRBD1
J gene: TRBJ2-5
clone size: .
V gene: TRBV5-1
CDR3 protein: CASSPPTGRAVETQYF
CDR3 DNA: TGCGCCAGCAGTCCCCCGACAGGGCGAGCGGTAGAGACCCAGTACTTC

D gene: TRBD1
J gene: TRBJ1-5
clone size: .
V gene: TRBV19
CDR3 protein: CASSMEGAHNQPQHF
CDR3 DNA: TGTGCCAGTAGTATGGAGGGGGCCCACAATCAGCCCCAGCATTTT

D gene: .
J gene: TRBJ2-2
clone size: few
V gene: TRBV11-2
CDR3 protein: CASSPQGGELFF
CDR3 DNA: TGTGCCAGCAGCCCCCAGGGCGGGGAGCTGTTTTTT

D gene: TRBD1
J gene: TRBJ1-2
clone size: .
V gene: TRBV6-5
CDR3 protein: CASWTGTGRSYGYTF
CDR3 DNA: TGTGCCAGCTGGACCGGGACAGGAAGAAGCTATGGCTACACCTTC

D gene: TRBD1
J gene: TRBJ1-5
clone size: .
V gene: TRBV15
CDR3 protein: CATSSRDSRNQPQHF
CDR3 DNA: TGTGCCACCAGCAGCCGGGACAGTCGCAATCAGCCCCAGCATTTT

D gene: TRBD1
J gene: TRBJ1-2
clone size: .
V gene: TRBV9
CDR3 protein: CASSVAWDREDYGYTF
CDR3 DNA: TGTGCCAGCAGCGTAGCGTGGGACAGGGAGGACTATGGCTACACCTTC

D gene: .
J gene: TRBJ2-7
clone size: few
V gene: TRBV27
CDR3 protein: CASSLASGDYEQYF
CDR3 DNA: TGTGCCAGCAGTTTAGCGTCGGGGGACTACGAGCAGTACTTC

D gene: TRBD1
J gene: TRBJ1-6
clone size: .
V gene: TRBV6-5
CDR3 protein: CASSRQGEGSPLHF
CDR3 DNA: TGTGCCAGCAGCAGACAGGGTGAGGGATCACCCCTCCACTTT

D gene: .
J gene: TRBJ1-4
clone size: .
V gene: TRBV9
CDR3 protein: CASSVGGGEGEKLFF
CDR3 DNA: TGTGCCAGCAGCGTAGGTGGGGGGGAAGGAGAAAAACTGTTTTTT

D gene: .
J gene: TRBJ2-2
clone size: .
V gene: TRBV7-8
CDR3 protein: CASARGSSNTGELFF
CDR3 DNA: TGTGCCAGCGCACGGGGGTCTTCGAACACCGGGGAGCTGTTTTTT

D gene: .
J gene: TRBJ2-3
clone size: .
V gene: TRBV6-2/TRBV6-3
CDR3 protein: CASSYGGGGTDTQYF
CDR3 DNA: TGTGCCAGCAGTTACGGGGGAGGCGGCACAGATACGCAGTATTTT

D gene: .
J gene: TRBJ1-5
clone size: .
V gene: TRBV2
CDR3 protein: CASTSGGAGNQPQHF
CDR3 DNA: TGTGCCAGCACCTCGGGGGGGGCGGGAAATCAGCCCCAGCATTTT

D gene: .
J gene: TRBJ1-2
clone size: .
V gene: TRBV11-1
CDR3 protein: CASSLVMGLSTF
CDR3 DNA: TGTGCCAGCAGCTTAGTGATGGGACTAAGTACCTTC

D gene: TRBD1
J gene: TRBJ1-1
clone size: .
V gene: TRBV7-3
CDR3 protein: CASSPGTGGSRGAFF
CDR3 DNA: TGTGCCAGCAGCCCTGGGACAGGGGGCTCTCGGGGAGCTTTCTTT

D gene: .
J gene: TRBJ1-1
clone size: .
V gene: TRBV27
CDR3 protein: CASSLGGYRAKDTEAFF
CDR3 DNA: TGTGCCAGCAGTTTAGGAGGGTATCGGGCAAAAGACACTGAAGCTTTCTTT